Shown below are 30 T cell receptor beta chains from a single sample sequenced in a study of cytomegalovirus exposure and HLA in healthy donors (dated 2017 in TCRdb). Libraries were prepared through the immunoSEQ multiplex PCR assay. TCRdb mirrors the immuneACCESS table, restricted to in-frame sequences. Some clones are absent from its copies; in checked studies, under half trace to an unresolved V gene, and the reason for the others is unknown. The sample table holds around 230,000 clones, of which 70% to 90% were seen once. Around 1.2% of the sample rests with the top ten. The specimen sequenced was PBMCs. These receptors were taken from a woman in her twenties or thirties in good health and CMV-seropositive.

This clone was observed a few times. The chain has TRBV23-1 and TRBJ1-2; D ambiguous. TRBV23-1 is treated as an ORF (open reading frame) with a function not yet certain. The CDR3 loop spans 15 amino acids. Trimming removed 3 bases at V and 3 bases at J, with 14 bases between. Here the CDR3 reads CASSHLGREDYGYTF. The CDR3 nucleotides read TGCGCCAGCAGTCATCTCGGACGGGAAGACTATGGCTACACCTTC.

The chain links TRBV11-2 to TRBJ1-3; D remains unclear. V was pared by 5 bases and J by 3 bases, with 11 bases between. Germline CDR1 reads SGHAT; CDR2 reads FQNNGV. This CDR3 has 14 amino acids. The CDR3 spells CASSPNLSGNTIYF. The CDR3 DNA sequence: TGTGCCAGCAGCCCCAATCTCAGTGGAAACACCATATATTTT.

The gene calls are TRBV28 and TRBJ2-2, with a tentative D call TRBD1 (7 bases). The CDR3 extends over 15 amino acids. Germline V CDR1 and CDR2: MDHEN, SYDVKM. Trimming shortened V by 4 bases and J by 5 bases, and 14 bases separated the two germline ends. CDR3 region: CASSSGRGRTGELFF. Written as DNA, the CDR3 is TGTGCCAGCAGTTCCGGCAGGGGGAGGACCGGGGAGCTGTTTTTT.

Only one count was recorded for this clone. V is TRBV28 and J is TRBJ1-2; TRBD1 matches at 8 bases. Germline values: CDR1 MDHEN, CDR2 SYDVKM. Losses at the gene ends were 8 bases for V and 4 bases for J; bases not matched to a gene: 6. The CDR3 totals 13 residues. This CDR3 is CASVLTGVYGYTF. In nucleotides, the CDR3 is TGTGCCAGCGTTTTGACAGGGGTCTATGGCTACACCTTC.

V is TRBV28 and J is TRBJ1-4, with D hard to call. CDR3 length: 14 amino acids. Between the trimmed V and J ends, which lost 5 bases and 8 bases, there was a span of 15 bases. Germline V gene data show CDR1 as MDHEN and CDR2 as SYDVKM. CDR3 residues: CASSPRTVNEKLFF. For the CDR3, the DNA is TGTGCCAGCAGTCCCAGGACTGTAAACGAAAAACTGTTTTTT.

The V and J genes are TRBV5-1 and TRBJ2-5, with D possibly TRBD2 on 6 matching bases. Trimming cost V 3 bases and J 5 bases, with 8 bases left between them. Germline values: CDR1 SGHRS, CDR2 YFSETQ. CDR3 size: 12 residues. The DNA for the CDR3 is TGCGCCAGCAGCTCAGGGAGGGAGACCCAGTACTTC. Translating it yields CASSSGRETQYF.

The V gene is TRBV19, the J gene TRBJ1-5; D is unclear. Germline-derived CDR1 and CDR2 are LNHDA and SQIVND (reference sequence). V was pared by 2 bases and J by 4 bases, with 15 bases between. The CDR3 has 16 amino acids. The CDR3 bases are TGTGCCAGTAGTATAAGCGGTCAGTCACAAAATCAGCCCCAGCATTTT. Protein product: CASSISGQSQNQPQHF.

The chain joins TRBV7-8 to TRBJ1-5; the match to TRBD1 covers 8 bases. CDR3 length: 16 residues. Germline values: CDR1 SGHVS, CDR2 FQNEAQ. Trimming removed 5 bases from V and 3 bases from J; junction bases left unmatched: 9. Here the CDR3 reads CASSDDRGPLNQPQHF. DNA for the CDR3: TGTGCCAGCAGCGACGACAGGGGTCCACTCAATCAGCCCCAGCATTTT.

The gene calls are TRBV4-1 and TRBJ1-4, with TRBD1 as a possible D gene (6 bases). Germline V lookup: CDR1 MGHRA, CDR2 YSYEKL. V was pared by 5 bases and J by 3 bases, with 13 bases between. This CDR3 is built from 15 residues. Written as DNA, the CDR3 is TGCGCCAGCAGCTTGCTCAGGGGCCCTAATGAAAAACTGTTTTTT. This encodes CASSLLRGPNEKLFF.

CDR3 DNA sequence: TGTGCCAGCAGCCCCGGGACTAGCGGGATTCCCTCCTACAATGAGCAGTTCTTC. Residues: CASSPGTSGIPSYNEQFF. The V and J genes are TRBV13 and TRBJ2-1, with TRBD2 identical over 13 bases. CDR3 length equals 18 residues. Trimming cost V 5 bases and J 0 bases; bases outside gene matches: 7. Per germline, CDR1 PRHDT and CDR2 FYEKMQ (reference sequence).

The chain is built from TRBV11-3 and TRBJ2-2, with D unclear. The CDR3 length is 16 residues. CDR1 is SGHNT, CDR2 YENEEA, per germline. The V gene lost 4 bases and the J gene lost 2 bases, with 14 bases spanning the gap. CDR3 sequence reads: CASSYQVGFNTGELFF. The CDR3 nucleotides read TGTGCCAGCAGCTACCAGGTTGGGTTCAACACCGGGGAGCTGTTTTTT.

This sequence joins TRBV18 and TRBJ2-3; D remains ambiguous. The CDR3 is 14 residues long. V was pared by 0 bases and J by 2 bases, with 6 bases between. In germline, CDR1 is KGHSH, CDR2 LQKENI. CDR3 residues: CASSPPSLTDTQYF. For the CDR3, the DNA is TGTGCCAGCTCACCACCGAGTCTCACAGATACGCAGTATTTT.

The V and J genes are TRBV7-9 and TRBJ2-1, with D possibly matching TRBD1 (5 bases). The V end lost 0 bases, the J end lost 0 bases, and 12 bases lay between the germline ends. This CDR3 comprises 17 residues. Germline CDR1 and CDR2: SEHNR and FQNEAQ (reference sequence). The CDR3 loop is CASSLAPPGFSYNEQFF. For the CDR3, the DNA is TGTGCCAGCAGCTTAGCGCCGCCAGGGTTCTCCTACAATGAGCAGTTCTTC.

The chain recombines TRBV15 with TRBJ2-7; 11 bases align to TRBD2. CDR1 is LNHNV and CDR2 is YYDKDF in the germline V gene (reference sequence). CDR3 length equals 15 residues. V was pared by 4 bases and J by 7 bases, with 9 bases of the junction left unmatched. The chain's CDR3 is CATSTQLAGVGEQYF. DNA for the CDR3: TGTGCCACCAGCACTCAACTAGCGGGAGTAGGTGAGCAGTACTTC.

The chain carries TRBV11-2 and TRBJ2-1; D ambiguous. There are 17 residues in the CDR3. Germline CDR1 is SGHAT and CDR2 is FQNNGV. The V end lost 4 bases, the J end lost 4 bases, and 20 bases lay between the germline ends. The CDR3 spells CASSSHHRVVLYNEQFF. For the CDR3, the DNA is TGTGCCAGCAGCTCCCACCACCGGGTAGTCCTGTACAATGAGCAGTTCTTC.

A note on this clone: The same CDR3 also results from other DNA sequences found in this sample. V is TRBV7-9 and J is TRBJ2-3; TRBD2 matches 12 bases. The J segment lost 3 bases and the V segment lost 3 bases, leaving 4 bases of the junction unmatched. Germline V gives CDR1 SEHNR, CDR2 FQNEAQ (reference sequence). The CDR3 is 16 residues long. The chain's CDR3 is CASSLTSGRSTDTQYF. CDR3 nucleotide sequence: TGTGCCAGCAGCTTGACTAGCGGGAGAAGTACAGATACGCAGTATTTT.

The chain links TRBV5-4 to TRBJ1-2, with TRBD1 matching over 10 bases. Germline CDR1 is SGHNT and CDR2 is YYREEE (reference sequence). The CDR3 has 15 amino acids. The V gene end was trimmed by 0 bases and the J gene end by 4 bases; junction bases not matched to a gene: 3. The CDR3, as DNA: TGTGCCAGCAGCTTGGGGGGACAGGGGACCTATGGCTACACCTTC. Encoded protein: CASSLGGQGTYGYTF.

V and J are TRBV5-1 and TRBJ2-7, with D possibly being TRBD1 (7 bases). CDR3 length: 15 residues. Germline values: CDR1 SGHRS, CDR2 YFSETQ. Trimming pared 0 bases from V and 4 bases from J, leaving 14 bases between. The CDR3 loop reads CASSLASQGGYEQYF. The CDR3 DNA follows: TGCGCCAGCAGCTTGGCCTCCCAGGGGGGATACGAGCAGTACTTC.

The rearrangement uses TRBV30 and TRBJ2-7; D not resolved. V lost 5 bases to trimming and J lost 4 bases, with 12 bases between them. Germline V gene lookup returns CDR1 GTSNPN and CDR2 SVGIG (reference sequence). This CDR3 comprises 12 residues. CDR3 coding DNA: TGTGCCTGGGGTCAGGTCCGGTACGAGCAGTACTTC. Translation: CAWGQVRYEQYF.

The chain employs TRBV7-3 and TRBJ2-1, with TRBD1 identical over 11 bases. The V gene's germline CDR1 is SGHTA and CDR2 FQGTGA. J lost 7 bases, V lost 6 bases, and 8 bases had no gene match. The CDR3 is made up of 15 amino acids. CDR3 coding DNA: TGTGCCAGCAGAGGACCGGGACAGGGGGGGAATGAGCAGTTCTTC. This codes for CASRGPGQGGNEQFF. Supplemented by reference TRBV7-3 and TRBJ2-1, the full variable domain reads GAGVSQTPSNKVTEKGKYVELRCDPISGHTALYWYRQSLGQGPEFLIYFQGTGAADDSGLPNDRFFAVRPEGSVSTLKIQRTERGDSAVYLCASRGPGQGGNEQFFGPGTRLTVL.

Written as DNA, the CDR3 is TGCGCCAGCAGCCAACTTGGCGGGACTAGCGGGGTTTATACGCAGTATTTT. It specifies CASSQLGGTSGVYTQYF. The rearrangement uses TRBV4-1 and TRBJ2-3; the match to TRBD2 covers 13 bases. The CDR3 runs to 17 residues. Germline V gene sequence: CDR1 MGHRA, CDR2 YSYEKL. The V segment lost 2 bases and the J segment 7 bases; nucleotides outside the gene matches: 9.

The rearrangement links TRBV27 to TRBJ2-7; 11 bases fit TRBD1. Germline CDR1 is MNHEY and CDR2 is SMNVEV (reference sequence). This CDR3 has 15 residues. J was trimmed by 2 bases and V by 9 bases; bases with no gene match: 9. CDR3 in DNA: TGTGCCAGTTCGACTCCGGGACAGGGGGCCTACGAGCAGTACTTC. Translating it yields CASSTPGQGAYEQYF.

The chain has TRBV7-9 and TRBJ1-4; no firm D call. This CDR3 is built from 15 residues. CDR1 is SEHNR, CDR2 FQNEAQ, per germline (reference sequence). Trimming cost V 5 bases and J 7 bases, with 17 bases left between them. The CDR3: CASSQIESIGEKLFF. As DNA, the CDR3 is TGTGCCAGCAGCCAAATAGAAAGTATCGGTGAAAAACTGTTTTTT.

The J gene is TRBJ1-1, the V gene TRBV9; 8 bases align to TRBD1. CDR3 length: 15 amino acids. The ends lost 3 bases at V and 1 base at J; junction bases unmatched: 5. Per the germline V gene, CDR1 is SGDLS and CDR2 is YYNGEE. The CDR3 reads CASSAEGTGNTEAFF. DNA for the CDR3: TGTGCCAGCAGCGCAGAAGGGACAGGGAACACTGAAGCTTTCTTT.

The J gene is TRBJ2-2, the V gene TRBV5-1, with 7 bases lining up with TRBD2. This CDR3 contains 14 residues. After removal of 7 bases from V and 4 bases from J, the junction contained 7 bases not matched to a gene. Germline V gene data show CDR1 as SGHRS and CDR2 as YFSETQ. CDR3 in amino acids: CASSPLAATGELFF. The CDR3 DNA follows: TGCGCCAGCTCCCCCCTAGCGGCCACCGGGGAGCTGTTTTTT.

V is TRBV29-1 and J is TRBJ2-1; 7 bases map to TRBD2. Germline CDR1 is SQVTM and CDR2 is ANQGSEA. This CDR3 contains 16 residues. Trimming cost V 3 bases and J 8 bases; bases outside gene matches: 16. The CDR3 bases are TGCAGCGTTGACGAAGGGGCGGGAGTGTTGTGGCATGAGCAGTTCTTC. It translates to CSVDEGAGVLWHEQFF.

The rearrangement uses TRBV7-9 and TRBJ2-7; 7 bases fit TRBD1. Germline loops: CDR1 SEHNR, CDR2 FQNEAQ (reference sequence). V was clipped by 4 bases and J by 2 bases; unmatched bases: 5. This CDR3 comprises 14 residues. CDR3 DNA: TGTGCCAGCAGCTCCCCAGGGGGAACCTACGAGCAGTACTTC. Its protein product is CASSSPGGTYEQYF.

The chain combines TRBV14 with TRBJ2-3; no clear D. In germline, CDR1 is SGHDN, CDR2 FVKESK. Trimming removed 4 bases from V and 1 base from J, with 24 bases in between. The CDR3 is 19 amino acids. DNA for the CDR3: TGTGCCAGCAGCCCCTCATCCTACTTAAAGCTGGTTGGCACAGATACGCAGTATTTT. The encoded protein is CASSPSSYLKLVGTDTQYF.

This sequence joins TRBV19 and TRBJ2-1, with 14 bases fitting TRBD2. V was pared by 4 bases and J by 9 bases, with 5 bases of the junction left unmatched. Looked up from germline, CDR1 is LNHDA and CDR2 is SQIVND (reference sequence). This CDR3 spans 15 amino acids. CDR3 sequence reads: CASSTRTSGRSEQFF. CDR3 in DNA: TGTGCCAGTAGTACCCGGACTAGCGGGAGGAGTGAGCAGTTCTTC.

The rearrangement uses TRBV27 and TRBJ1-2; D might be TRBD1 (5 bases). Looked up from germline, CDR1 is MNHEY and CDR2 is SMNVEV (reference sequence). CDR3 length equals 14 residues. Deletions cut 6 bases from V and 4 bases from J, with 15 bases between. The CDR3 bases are TGTGCCAGCAGCTTAGGGGCGGGACTCTATGGCTACACCTTC. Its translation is CASSLGAGLYGYTF.